The 30 T cell receptor beta chains given below trace back to one sample, sequenced in a study of shared clonotypes between healthy human individuals. TCRdb's copy holds only in-frame clones and misses some; the assay was immunoSEQ multiplex PCR. The sample contains about 2.1 million clones, about 92% of which appear only once. Naive-designated CD8 cells lacked CD45RO, were positively enriched for CCR7, and omitted terminally differentiated effector memory CD45RA+ cells. The sample was naive CD8+ T cells from PBMCs. The receptors were gathered from a young man in good health. Some clones in this sample may be carry-over from other donors' samples.

The chain has TRBV7-9 and TRBJ2-1; D ambiguous. Trimming took 5 bases from V and 3 from J, leaving 14 bases between them. The germline V gene has CDR1 SEHNR and CDR2 FQNEAQ (reference sequence). CDR3 length: 15 amino acids. In DNA, the CDR3 is TGTGCCAGCAGCCCCACTCTTGACCTCTACAATGAGCAGTTCTTC. Translating it yields CASSPTLDLYNEQFF.

The chain is built from TRBV27 and TRBJ2-3; 9 bases match TRBD1. The germline gives CDR1 MNHEY, CDR2 SMNVEV (reference sequence). The CDR3 runs to 15 residues. V shed 5 bases, J shed 4 bases, and the junction held 7 bases outside the gene matches. The CDR3, as DNA: TGTGCCAGCAGTCCCGGGACAGGGAGGGCAGATACGCAGTATTTT. As protein: CASSPGTGRADTQYF.

The chain recombines TRBV7-8 with TRBJ1-2; tentatively, D is TRBD1 (5 bases). The germline V gene has CDR1 SGHVS and CDR2 FQNEAQ. The CDR3 has 16 amino acids. Trimming cost V 0 bases and J 3 bases, with 14 bases left between them. CDR3 DNA sequence: TGTGCCAGCAGCTTAGCAGGGGAGGGAAAGGACTATGGCTACACCTTC. Translated: CASSLAGEGKDYGYTF.

The chain couples TRBV7-9 to TRBJ1-2, with a weak D call TRBD1 (6 bases). The CDR3 has 14 amino acids. Per germline, CDR1 SEHNR and CDR2 FQNEAQ (reference sequence). The ends were cut back, 6 bases at V and 2 bases at J, with 13 bases in the middle. The CDR3 spells CASRGGQVNYGYTF. Written as DNA, the CDR3 is TGTGCCAGCAGAGGGGGTCAGGTCAACTATGGCTACACCTTC.

A remark on this clone: A read error is likely, as this CDR3 ends without the conserved phenylalanine or tryptophan. The J gene is TRBJ1-2, the V gene TRBV15; D is unclear. This CDR3 region has 12 residues. Germline lookup yields CDR1 LNHNV and CDR2 YYDKDF (reference sequence). V lost 1 base and J lost 3, with 3 bases in between. The CDR3 loop is CATSRGDYGYTL. DNA for the CDR3: TGTGCCACCAGCAGAGGGGACTATGGCTACACCCTC.

V gene TRBV5-4 combines with J gene TRBJ1-1; TRBD1 matches 7 bases. CDR3 length equals 15 residues. Per germline, CDR1 SGHNT and CDR2 YYREEE (reference sequence). V gave up 1 base and J gave up 5 bases; unmatched junction bases: 8. CDR3 bases: TGTGCCAGCAGCTTGTGGGGGGAGGGACAGACTGAAGCTTTCTTT. This encodes CASSLWGEGQTEAFF.

This clone showed up just a few times. The V call is TRBV5-4, the J call TRBJ1-1; D ambiguous. CDR3 length: 12 residues. The ends were cut back, 5 bases at V and 2 bases at J, with 7 bases in the middle. Germline assignment: CDR1 SGHNT and CDR2 YYREEE (reference sequence). CDR3 in amino acids: CASRADNTEAFF. The CDR3 DNA follows: TGTGCCAGCAGGGCAGATAACACTGAAGCTTTCTTT.

A single count supports this clone. The chain carries TRBV13 and TRBJ2-1; 7 bases are shared with TRBD2. This CDR3 comprises 12 residues. Germline V lookup: CDR1 PRHDT, CDR2 FYEKMQ (reference sequence). After removal of 5 bases from V and 12 bases from J, the junction contained 7 bases not matched to a gene. The CDR3 loop reads CASSHTSVGQFF. The CDR3 nucleotides are TGTGCCAGCAGCCACACTAGCGTGGGGCAGTTCTTC.

CDR3: CASRGIDISYEQYF. The CDR3, as DNA: TGTGCCAGCAGGGGAATAGACATCTCCTACGAGCAGTACTTC. This chain joins TRBV6-6 and TRBJ2-7; D call uncertain. V gave up 6 bases and J gave up 0 bases, with 12 bases separating them. The CDR3 spans 14 residues. Germline CDR1 and CDR2: MNHNY and SVGAGI (reference sequence).

The chain employs TRBV19 and TRBJ2-2, with D possibly matching TRBD1 (5 bases). Germline loops: CDR1 LNHDA, CDR2 SQIVND (reference sequence). Trimming took 3 bases from V and 6 from J, leaving 14 bases between them. The CDR3 is 15 residues long. As DNA, the CDR3 is TGTGCCAGTAGTATTAGGCAGGGCCGGGCCGGGGAGCTGTTTTTT. It translates to CASSIRQGRAGELFF.

The rearrangement links TRBV7-9 to TRBJ2-7; TRBD2 matches at 8 bases. The trim removed 4 bases at V and 4 bases at J, leaving 9 bases unmatched. The germline gives CDR1 SEHNR, CDR2 FQNEAQ (reference sequence). The CDR3 is 15 amino acids. The CDR3 sequence is CASSSGGLAGYEQYF. The CDR3 nucleotides are TGTGCCAGCAGCTCCGGAGGACTAGCAGGGTACGAGCAGTACTTC.

V is TRBV25-1 and J is TRBJ1-2; no clear D. V lost 6 bases, J lost 3 bases, and 11 bases lay in between. The length of the CDR3 is 13 residues. Germline values: CDR1 MGHDK, CDR2 SYGVNS. CDR3 in amino acids: CASSLAEDYGYTF. The CDR3 region has the DNA TGTGCCAGCAGCCTTGCCGAGGACTATGGCTACACCTTC.

This chain links TRBV5-1 with TRBJ2-7; D remains unclear. Germline CDR1 and CDR2: SGHRS and YFSETQ. V lost 4 bases and J lost 2, with 10 bases in between. The CDR3 has 13 amino acids. The CDR3 DNA reads TGCGCCAGCAGCCGCGGACGGACCTACGAGCAGTACTTC. It codes for CASSRGRTYEQYF.

In this sample, this clone turned up once. The genes are TRBV6-1 and TRBJ2-7; unclear D gene. The V gene lost 4 bases and the J gene lost 0 bases, with 4 bases spanning the gap. Germline values: CDR1 MNHNS, CDR2 SASEGT. This CDR3 has 12 amino acids. As DNA, the CDR3 is TGTGCCAGCAGTGGTTACTCCTACGAGCAGTACTTC. Translated: CASSGYSYEQYF.

This clone was counted between two and nine times. The V and J genes are TRBV7-8 and TRBJ2-7; 8 nucleotides align to TRBD1. Losses at the gene ends were 5 bases for V and 3 bases for J; bases not matched to a gene: 3. CDR1 and CDR2 from the germline V gene are SGHVS and FQNEAQ. The CDR3 is 13 residues long. The CDR3 sequence is CASSMDRVYEQYF. The CDR3 DNA reads TGTGCCAGCAGCATGGACAGGGTCTACGAGCAGTACTTC.

As regards this clone: A clone one base away is much larger, so this may be a read error. This sample also contains other DNA sequences that code for the same CDR3. V usage is TRBV5-6 and J usage is TRBJ1-1; D not resolved. The germline V and J ends were trimmed by 2 bases and 2 bases, with 4 bases remaining between them. This CDR3 spans 12 amino acids. The germline CDR1 and CDR2 sequences are SGHDT and YYEEEE. The DNA of the CDR3 is TGTGCCAGCAGCTTCGGAAACACTGAAGCTTTCTTT. It yields the protein CASSFGNTEAFF.

This sequence joins TRBV30 and TRBJ1-1; TRBD1 aligns across 8 bases. The CDR3 runs to 15 residues. The V gene end was trimmed by 0 bases and the J gene end by 5 bases; junction bases not matched to a gene: 8. Looked up from germline, CDR1 is GTSNPN and CDR2 is SVGIG (reference sequence). CDR3 in amino acids: CAWSVVLDRGTEAFF. The DNA for the CDR3 is TGTGCCTGGAGTGTTGTCCTCGACAGGGGAACTGAAGCTTTCTTT.

V gene TRBV4-1 combines with J gene TRBJ2-7; D gene uncertain. The CDR3 contains 13 residues. V was clipped by 0 bases and J by 2 bases, with 5 bases between them. Germline V gene data show CDR1 as MGHRA and CDR2 as YSYEKL. CDR3 in amino acids: CASSQDHTYEQYF. Written as DNA, the CDR3 is TGCGCCAGCAGCCAAGACCACACCTACGAGCAGTACTTC.

This chain links TRBV7-9 with TRBJ2-7; TRBD1 or TRBD2 may be the D gene (5 bases each). Trimming left V 5 bases short and J 7 bases short, with 9 bases between. This CDR3 has 11 amino acids. Germline-derived CDR1 and CDR2 are SEHNR and FQNEAQ (reference sequence). CDR3 region: CASSKGTEQYF. CDR3 bases: TGTGCCAGCAGCAAAGGGACGGAGCAGTACTTC.

The V gene is TRBV27, the J gene TRBJ2-2, with 12 bases lining up with TRBD1. Per germline, CDR1 MNHEY and CDR2 SMNVEV (reference sequence). CDR3 length equals 16 residues. V shed 4 bases, J shed 7 bases, and the junction held 7 bases outside the gene matches. In DNA, the CDR3 is TGTGCCAGCAGTTCGCGGGGACAGGGGGCTAGCGGGGAGCTGTTTTTT. It yields the protein CASSSRGQGASGELFF.

J is TRBJ1-2 and V is TRBV5-1; TRBD1 aligns across 9 bases. CDR3 length: 14 residues. V shed 3 bases, J shed 6 bases, and the junction held 6 bases outside the gene matches. Germline V gives CDR1 SGHRS, CDR2 YFSETQ. CDR3 protein: CASSWGQGGDGYTF. CDR3 nucleotide sequence: TGCGCCAGCAGCTGGGGACAGGGCGGTGATGGCTACACCTTC.

As concerns this clone: This sample includes further DNA sequences coding for the same CDR3. The chain is built from TRBV6-5 and TRBJ2-7, with 7 bases lining up with TRBD1. The germline V gene encodes CDR1 MNHEY and CDR2 SVGAGI. J was trimmed by 2 bases and V by 0 bases; bases with no gene match: 7. The CDR3 runs to 16 residues. CDR3: CASSYSTGQRTYEQYF. CDR3 nucleotides: TGTGCCAGCAGTTACTCGACGGGACAGAGAACCTACGAGCAGTACTTC.

This rearrangement joins TRBV30 to TRBJ2-7; D is perhaps TRBD1 (5 bases). This CDR3 is 15 amino acids long. Germline V gene lookup returns CDR1 GTSNPN and CDR2 SVGIG (reference sequence). Trimming took off 2 bases at V and 2 bases at J, with 16 bases between the two ends. The CDR3 loop is CAWSIGQGLTYEQYF. Here the CDR3 DNA reads TGTGCCTGGAGTATAGGGCAGGGCCTAACCTACGAGCAGTACTTC.

This chain connects TRBV27 to TRBJ2-7; TRBD1 agrees at 7 bases. This CDR3 is built from 15 residues. CDR1 MNHEY and CDR2 SMNVEV come from the germline V gene (reference sequence). With 3 bases clipped from V and 4 bases from J, the junction kept 9 bases outside the gene matches. This CDR3 is CASSFVGQLLYEQYF. CDR3 in DNA: TGTGCCAGCAGTTTTGTGGGACAGCTCCTATACGAGCAGTACTTC.

This chain links TRBV4-3 with TRBJ2-1; D might be TRBD1 (5 bases). CDR1 and CDR2 (germline): LGHNA, YSLEER. The V end lost 2 bases, the J end lost 10 bases, and 15 bases lay between the germline ends. This CDR3 is built from 14 residues. DNA of the CDR3: TGCGCCAGCAGCCAACACCAAGCCGCAGGGGAGCAGTTCTTC. It is translated as CASSQHQAAGEQFF.

The CDR3 loop reads CASKYLKRDGNEQFF. CDR3 DNA sequence: TGTGCCAGCAAATATTTAAAGCGGGATGGGAATGAGCAGTTCTTC. This rearrangement joins TRBV7-9 to TRBJ2-1; 7 bases fit TRBD2. The V gene end was trimmed by 7 bases and the J gene end by 7 bases; junction bases not matched to a gene: 13. CDR3 length: 15 amino acids. The germline V gene encodes CDR1 SEHNR and CDR2 FQNEAQ (reference sequence).

The V and J genes are TRBV2 and TRBJ2-3, with 7 bases lining up with TRBD2. The V segment lost 4 bases and the J segment 4 bases; nucleotides outside the gene matches: 8. Germline V gene lookup returns CDR1 SNHLY and CDR2 FYNNEI. This CDR3 contains 15 residues. CDR3 in amino acids: CASSAGGRGADTQYF. Here the CDR3 DNA reads TGTGCCAGCAGTGCTGGCGGGAGAGGAGCAGATACGCAGTATTTT.

This sequence joins TRBV10-2 and TRBJ1-2, with D tentatively TRBD1 (6 bases). The CDR3 loop spans 14 amino acids. The V gene's germline CDR1 is WSHSY and CDR2 SAAADI. Trimming took off 8 bases at V and 1 base at J, with 14 bases between the two ends. CDR3 in DNA: TGCGCCAGCTTGGACAGTCGGGGTAACTATGGCTACACCTTC. Encoded protein: CASLDSRGNYGYTF.

V usage is TRBV13 and J usage is TRBJ2-7; 8 bases agree with TRBD2. The CDR3 runs to 15 residues. The germline V gene encodes CDR1 PRHDT and CDR2 FYEKMQ (reference sequence). Trimming at V came to 4 bases and at J to 0 bases, leaving 5 bases not matched to a gene. CDR3 in DNA: TGTGCCAGCAGCTGGGCGGGAGGTGGCTCCTACGAGCAGTACTTC. It specifies CASSWAGGGSYEQYF.

The chain employs TRBV27 and TRBJ1-1; unclear D gene. The CDR3 runs to 13 residues. The germline CDR1 and CDR2 sequences are MNHEY and SMNVEV (reference sequence). V lost 6 bases and J 1 base, leaving 9 bases between the germline ends. DNA for the CDR3: TGTGCCAGCAGGAAAGACTCGAACACTGAAGCTTTCTTT. This gives the protein CASRKDSNTEAFF.